These T cell receptor beta chains were read from a single sample in a study of cytomegalovirus exposure and HLA in healthy donors. Clones were read by immunoSEQ multiplex PCR, and TCRdb kept only the in-frame ones, dropping some. The data contain hundreds of thousands of clones, around 80% of them seen just once; the ten biggest clones take up about 14%. The sequencing input was PBMCs. The receptors stem from a man aged 35-49 years in good health and CMV-seronegative. The conserved cysteine and the conserved F or W are not part of the CDR3 here. The order of the fields is V gene, CDR3 protein.

V: TRBV19; CDR3: ASSPSAGGVAF
V: TRBV9; CDR3: ASSLTDRAYEQY
V: TRBV4-3; CDR3: ASSRTSGVFSGELF
V: TRBV6-5; CDR3: ASRLAGGRETQY
V: TRBV25-1; CDR3: ASSKPAPARGETQY
V: TRBV2; CDR3: ASIAIQLLETQY
V: TRBV7-8; CDR3: ASSLNKEGPNYGYT
V: TRBV6-1; CDR3: ASNMKSGLNTEAF
V: TRBV29-1; CDR3: SVGTSTEAF
V: TRBV5-6; CDR3: ASSLASSSDRFFGYT
V: TRBV11-1; CDR3: ASSLQGETQY
V: TRBV2; CDR3: ASSSSDRGEQY
V: TRBV25-1; CDR3: ASSPGVGEQY
V: TRBV2; CDR3: ASSEEDSLTYEQY
V: TRBV9; CDR3: ASSALDPTTSGYT
V: TRBV5-5; CDR3: ASSLEASGVADTQY
V: TRBV18; CDR3: ASSPGQGTLNEKLF
V: TRBV7-2; CDR3: ASSSTGVYQETQY
V: TRBV6-1; CDR3: ASSGSGSVTSTDTQY